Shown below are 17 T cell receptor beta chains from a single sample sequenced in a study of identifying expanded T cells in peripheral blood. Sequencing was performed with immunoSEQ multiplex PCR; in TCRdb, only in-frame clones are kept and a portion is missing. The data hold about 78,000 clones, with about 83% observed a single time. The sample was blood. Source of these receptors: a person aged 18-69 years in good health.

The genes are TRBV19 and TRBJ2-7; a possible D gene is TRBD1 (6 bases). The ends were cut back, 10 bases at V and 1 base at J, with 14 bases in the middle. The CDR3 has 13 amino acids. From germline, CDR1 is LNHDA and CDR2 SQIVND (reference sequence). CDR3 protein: CATKLDSSYEQYF. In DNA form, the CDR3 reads TGTGCCACCAAATTGGACAGTTCCTACGAGCAGTACTTC.

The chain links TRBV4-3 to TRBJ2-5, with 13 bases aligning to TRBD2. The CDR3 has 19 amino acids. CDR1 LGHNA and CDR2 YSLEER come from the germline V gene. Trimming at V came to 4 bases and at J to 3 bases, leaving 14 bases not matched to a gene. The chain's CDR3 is CASSLQRGLAGYLEETQYF. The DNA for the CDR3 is TGCGCCAGCAGCCTACAGAGGGGACTAGCGGGATATTTAGAAGAGACCCAGTACTTC.

CDR3: CASSRDRLNTIYF. The CDR3 nucleotides are TGTGCCAGCAGCCGAGACAGATTAAACACCATATATTTT. This chain uses TRBV6-5 with TRBJ1-3, with TRBD1 as a possible D gene (5 bases). Trimming shortened V by 6 bases and J by 6 bases, and 12 bases separated the two germline ends. CDR3 length: 13 amino acids. In germline, CDR1 is MNHEY, CDR2 SVGAGI.

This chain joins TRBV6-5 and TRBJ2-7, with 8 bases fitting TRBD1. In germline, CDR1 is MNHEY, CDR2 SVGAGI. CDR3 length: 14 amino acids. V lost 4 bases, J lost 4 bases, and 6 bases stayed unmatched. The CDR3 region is CASSSRTGRYEQYF. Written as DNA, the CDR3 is TGTGCCAGCAGTTCACGGACAGGGAGGTACGAGCAGTACTTC.

The CDR3 here is CASSQGFLASSYEQYF. The CDR3 region has the DNA TGCGCCAGCAGCCAAGGGTTTCTGGCATCCAGCTACGAGCAGTACTTC. The chain joins TRBV4-3 to TRBJ2-7, with no clear D. The CDR3 covers 16 residues. Trimming pared 1 base from V and 3 bases from J, leaving 16 bases between. CDR1 and CDR2 (germline): LGHNA, YSLEER.

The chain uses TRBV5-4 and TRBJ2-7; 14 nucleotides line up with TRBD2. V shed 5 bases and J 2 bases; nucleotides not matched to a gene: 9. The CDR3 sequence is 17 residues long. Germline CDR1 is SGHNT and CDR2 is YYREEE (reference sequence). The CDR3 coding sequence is TGTGCCAGCAGTCCTGGACTAGCGGGAGGAATAACCTACGAGCAGTACTTC. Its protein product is CASSPGLAGGITYEQYF.

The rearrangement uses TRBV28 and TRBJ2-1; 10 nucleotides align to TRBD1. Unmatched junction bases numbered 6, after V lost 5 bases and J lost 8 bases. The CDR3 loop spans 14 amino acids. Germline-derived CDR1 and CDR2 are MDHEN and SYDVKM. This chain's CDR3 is CASSTPTGGDEQFF. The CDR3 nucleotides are TGTGCCAGCAGTACACCGACAGGGGGCGATGAGCAGTTCTTC.

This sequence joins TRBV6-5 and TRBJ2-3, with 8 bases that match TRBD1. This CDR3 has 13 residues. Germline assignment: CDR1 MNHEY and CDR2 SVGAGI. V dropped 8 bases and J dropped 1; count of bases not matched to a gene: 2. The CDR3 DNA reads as TGTGCCAGCGGACAGGGTGGCACAGATACGCAGTATTTT. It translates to CASGQGGTDTQYF.

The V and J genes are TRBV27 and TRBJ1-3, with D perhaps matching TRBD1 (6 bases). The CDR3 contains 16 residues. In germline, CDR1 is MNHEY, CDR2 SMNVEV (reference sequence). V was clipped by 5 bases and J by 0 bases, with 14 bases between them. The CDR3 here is CASSPTDRNSGNTIYF. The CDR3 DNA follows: TGTGCCAGCAGTCCCACCGACAGGAACTCTGGAAACACCATATATTTT.

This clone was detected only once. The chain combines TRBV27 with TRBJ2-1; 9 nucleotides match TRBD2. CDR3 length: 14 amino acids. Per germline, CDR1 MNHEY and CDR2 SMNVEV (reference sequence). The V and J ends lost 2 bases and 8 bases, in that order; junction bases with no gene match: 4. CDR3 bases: TGTGCCAGCAGTTTACTAGCGGGGTGGGATGAGCAGTTCTTC. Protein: CASSLLAGWDEQFF.

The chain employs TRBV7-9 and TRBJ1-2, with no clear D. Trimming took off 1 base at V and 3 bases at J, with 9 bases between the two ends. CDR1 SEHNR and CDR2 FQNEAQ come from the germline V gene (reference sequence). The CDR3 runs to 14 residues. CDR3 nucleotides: TGTGCCAGCAGCTTAGATTTGGTTTACTATGGCTACACCTTC. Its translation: CASSLDLVYYGYTF.

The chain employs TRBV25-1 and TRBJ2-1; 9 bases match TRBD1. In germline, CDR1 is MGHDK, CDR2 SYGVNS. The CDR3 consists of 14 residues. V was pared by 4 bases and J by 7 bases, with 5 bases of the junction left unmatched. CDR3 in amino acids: CASSGGQGRNEQFF. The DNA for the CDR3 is TGTGCCAGCAGTGGAGGACAGGGGAGGAATGAGCAGTTCTTC.

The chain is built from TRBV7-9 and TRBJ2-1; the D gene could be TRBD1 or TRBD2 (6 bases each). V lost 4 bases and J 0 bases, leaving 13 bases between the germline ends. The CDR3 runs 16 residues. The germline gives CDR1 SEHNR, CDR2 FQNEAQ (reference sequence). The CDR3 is CASSYAGQSSYNEQFF. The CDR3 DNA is TGTGCCAGCAGCTATGCGGGACAAAGCTCCTACAATGAGCAGTTCTTC.

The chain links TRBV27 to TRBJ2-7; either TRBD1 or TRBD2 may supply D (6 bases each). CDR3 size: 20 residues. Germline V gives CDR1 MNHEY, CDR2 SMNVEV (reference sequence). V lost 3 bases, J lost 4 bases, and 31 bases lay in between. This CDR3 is CASSFRGGLSGPSLPYEQYF. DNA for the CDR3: TGTGCCAGCAGTTTCAGAGGGGGGCTAAGCGGTCCTTCGTTACCGTACGAGCAGTACTTC.

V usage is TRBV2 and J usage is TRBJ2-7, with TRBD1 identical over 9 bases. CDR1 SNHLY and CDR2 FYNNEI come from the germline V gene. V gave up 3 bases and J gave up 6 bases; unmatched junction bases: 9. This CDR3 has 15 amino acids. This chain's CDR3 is CASSEGDRERSEQYF. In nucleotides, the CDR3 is TGTGCCAGCAGTGAGGGGGACAGGGAGAGATCCGAGCAGTACTTC.

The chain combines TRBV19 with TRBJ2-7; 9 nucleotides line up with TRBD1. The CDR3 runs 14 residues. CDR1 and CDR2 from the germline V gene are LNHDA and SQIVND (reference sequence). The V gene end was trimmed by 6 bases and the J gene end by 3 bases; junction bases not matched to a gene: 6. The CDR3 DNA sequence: TGTGCCAGTAGCATCCGGGACAGGGACTACGAGCAGTACTTC. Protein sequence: CASSIRDRDYEQYF.

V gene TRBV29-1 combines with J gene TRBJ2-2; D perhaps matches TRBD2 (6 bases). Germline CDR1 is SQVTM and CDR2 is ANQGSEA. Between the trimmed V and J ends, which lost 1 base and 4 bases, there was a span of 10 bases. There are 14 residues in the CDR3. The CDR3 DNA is TGCAGCGTTGAAGTGGGGGGACTCACCGGGGAGCTGTTTTTT. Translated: CSVEVGGLTGELFF.